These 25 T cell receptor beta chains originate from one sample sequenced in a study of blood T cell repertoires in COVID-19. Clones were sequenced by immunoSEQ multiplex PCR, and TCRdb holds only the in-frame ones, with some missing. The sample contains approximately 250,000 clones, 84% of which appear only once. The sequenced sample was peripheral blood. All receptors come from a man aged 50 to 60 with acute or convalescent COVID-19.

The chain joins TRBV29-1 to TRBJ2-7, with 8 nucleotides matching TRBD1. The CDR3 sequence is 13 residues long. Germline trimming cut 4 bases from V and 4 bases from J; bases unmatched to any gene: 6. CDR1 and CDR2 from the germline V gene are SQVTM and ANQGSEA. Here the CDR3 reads CSVAPTGAYEQYF. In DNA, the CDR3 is TGCAGCGTTGCCCCGACAGGGGCTTACGAGCAGTACTTC.

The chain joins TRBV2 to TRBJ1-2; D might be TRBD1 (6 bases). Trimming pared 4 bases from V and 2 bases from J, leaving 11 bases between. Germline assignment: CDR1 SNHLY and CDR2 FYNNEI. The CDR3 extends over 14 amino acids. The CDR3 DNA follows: TGTGCCAGCAGTGGTGGCAGGGGAAACTATGGCTACACCTTC. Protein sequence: CASSGGRGNYGYTF.

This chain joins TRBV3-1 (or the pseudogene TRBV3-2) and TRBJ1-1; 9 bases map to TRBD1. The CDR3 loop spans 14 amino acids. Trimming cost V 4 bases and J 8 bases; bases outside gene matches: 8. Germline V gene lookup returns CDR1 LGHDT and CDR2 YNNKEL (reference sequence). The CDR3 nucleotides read TGTGCCAGCAGCCGCCGGGACAGGGAAGCAGAAGCTTTCTTT. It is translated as CASSRRDREAEAFF.

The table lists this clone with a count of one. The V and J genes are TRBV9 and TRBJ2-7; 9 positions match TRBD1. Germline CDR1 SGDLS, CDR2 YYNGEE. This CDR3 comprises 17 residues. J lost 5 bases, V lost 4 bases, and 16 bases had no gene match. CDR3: CASSLSGGGQGRNEQYF. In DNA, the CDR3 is TGTGCCAGCAGCCTCTCAGGGGGGGGACAGGGTAGGAACGAGCAGTACTTC.

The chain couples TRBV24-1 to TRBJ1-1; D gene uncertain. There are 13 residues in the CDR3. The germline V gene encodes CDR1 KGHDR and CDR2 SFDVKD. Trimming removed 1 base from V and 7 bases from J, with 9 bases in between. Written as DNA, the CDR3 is TGTGCCACCAGTGATTTATACAGATGTGAAGCTTTCTTT. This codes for CATSDLYRCEAFF.

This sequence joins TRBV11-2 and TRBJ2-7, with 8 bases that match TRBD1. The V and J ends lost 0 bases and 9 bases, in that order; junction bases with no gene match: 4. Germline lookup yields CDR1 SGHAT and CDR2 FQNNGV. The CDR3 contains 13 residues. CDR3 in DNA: TGTGCCAGCAGCTTAGAAGACAGGGGCCTGCAGTACTTC. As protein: CASSLEDRGLQYF.

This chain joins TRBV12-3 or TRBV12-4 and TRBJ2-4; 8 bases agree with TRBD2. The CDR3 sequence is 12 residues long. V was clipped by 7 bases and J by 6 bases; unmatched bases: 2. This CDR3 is CASTAGGNIQYF. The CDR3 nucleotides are TGTGCCAGCACCGCGGGGGGAAACATTCAGTACTTC.

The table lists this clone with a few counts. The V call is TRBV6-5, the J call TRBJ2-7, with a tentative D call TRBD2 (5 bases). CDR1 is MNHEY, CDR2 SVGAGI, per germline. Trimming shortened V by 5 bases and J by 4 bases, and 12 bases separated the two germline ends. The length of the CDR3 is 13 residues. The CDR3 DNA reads TGTGCCAGCAGTCACGGACTGTTTTACGAGCAGTACTTC. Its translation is CASSHGLFYEQYF.

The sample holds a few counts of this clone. The DNA of the CDR3 is TGTGCCAGTAGCCGCCGACCGGGGGAGGCCTACGAGCAGTACTTC. This encodes CASSRRPGEAYEQYF. The gene calls are TRBV19 and TRBJ2-7; perhaps TRBD2 as D (6 bases). Trimming removed 6 bases from V and 2 bases from J, with 17 bases in between. Per germline, CDR1 LNHDA and CDR2 SQIVND (reference sequence). The CDR3 totals 15 residues.

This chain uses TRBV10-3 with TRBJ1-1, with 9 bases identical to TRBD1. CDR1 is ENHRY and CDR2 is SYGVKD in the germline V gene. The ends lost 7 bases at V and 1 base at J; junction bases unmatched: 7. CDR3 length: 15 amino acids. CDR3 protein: CAITKTDRGNTEAFF. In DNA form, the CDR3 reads TGTGCCATCACTAAAACGGACAGGGGGAACACTGAAGCTTTCTTT.

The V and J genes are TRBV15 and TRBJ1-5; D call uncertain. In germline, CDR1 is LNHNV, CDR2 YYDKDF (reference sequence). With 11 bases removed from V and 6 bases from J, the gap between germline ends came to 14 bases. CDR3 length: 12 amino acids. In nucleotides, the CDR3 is TGTGCCTCGAGAGCGGGTGGTCAGCCCCAGCATTTT. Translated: CASRAGGQPQHF.

CDR3 amino acids: CASSPAADHTQYF. The CDR3 nucleotides are TGTGCCAGCAGCCCAGCGGCCGATCATACGCAGTATTTT. The chain carries TRBV4-2 and TRBJ2-3; possibly TRBD2 for D (5 bases). The CDR3 extends over 13 amino acids. Germline V gives CDR1 LGHNA, CDR2 YNFKEQ. The V end lost 4 bases, the J end lost 7 bases, and 12 bases lay between the germline ends.

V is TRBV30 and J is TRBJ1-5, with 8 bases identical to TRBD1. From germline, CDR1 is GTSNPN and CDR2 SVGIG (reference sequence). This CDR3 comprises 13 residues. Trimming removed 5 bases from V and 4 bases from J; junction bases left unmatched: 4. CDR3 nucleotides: TGTGCCTGGGCAGGGGGCCCAAATCAGCCCCAGCATTTT. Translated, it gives CAWAGGPNQPQHF.

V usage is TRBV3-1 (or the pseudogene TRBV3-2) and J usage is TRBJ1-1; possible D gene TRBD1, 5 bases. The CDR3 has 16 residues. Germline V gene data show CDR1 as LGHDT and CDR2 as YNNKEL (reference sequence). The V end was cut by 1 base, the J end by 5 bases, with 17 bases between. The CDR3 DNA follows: TGTGCCAGCAGCCAAGGCGCCCCAGGGACTGGGACTGAAGCTTTCTTT. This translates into CASSQGAPGTGTEAFF.

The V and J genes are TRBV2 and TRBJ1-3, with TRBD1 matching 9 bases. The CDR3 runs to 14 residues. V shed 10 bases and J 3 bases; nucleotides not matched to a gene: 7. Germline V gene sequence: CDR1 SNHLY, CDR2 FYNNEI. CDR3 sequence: CANRVTGGGNTIYF. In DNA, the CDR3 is TGTGCCAACCGAGTGACAGGGGGTGGAAACACCATATATTTT.

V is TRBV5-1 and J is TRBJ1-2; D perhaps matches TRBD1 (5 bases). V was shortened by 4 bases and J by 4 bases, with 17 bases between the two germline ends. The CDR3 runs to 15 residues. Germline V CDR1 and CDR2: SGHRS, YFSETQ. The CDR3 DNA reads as TGCGCCAGCAGCCCGGCCGGGGGAATCGGCTATGGCTACACCTTC. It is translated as CASSPAGGIGYGYTF.

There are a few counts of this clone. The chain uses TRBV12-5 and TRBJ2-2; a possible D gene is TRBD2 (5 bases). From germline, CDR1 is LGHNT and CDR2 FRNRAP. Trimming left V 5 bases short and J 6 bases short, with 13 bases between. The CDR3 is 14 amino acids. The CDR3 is CASGRTARAGELFF. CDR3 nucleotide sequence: TGTGCTAGTGGTAGGACGGCGCGGGCCGGGGAGCTGTTTTTT.

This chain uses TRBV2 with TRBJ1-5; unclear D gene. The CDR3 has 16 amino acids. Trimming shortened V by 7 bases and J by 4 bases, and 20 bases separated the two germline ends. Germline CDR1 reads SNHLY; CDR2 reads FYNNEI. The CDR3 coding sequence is TGTGCCAGCATCCCCCCAACGGTGAGGCGGAATCAGCCCCAGCATTTT. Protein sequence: CASIPPTVRRNQPQHF.

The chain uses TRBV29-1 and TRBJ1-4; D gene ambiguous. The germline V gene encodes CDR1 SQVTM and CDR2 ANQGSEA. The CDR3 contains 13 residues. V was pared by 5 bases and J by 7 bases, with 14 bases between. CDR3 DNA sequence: TGCAGCGTTAGGCCCGACGAGGGTGAAAAACTGTTTTTT. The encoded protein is CSVRPDEGEKLFF.

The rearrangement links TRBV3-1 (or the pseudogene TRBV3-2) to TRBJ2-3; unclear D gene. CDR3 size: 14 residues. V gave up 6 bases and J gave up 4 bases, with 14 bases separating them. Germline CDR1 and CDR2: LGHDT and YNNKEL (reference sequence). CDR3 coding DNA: TGTGCCAGCAGTCCACGGTTACAGTCAGATACGCAGTATTTT. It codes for CASSPRLQSDTQYF.

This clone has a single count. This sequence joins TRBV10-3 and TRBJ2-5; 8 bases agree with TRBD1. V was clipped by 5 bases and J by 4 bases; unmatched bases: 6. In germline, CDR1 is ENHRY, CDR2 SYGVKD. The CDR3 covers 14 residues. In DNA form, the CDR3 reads TGTGCCATCAGTTATGGACAGGGCAGAGAGACCCAGTACTTC. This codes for CAISYGQGRETQYF.

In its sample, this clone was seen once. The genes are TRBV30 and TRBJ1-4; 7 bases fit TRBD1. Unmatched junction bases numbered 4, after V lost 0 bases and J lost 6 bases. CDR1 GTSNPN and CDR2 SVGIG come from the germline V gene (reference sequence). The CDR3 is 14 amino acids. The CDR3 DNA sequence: TGTGCCTGGAGTGTAGGGGGCGGTGATGAAAAACTGTTTTTT. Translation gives CAWSVGGGDEKLFF.

CDR3 in amino acids: CASSPDTDEQYF. DNA for the CDR3: TGTGCCAGCTCCCCCGACACCGACGAGCAGTACTTC. The V and J genes are TRBV6-5 and TRBJ2-7; no clear D gene. V was cut by 8 bases and J by 5 bases, with 13 bases left in between. CDR3 size: 12 residues. Per the germline V gene, CDR1 is MNHEY and CDR2 is SVGAGI.

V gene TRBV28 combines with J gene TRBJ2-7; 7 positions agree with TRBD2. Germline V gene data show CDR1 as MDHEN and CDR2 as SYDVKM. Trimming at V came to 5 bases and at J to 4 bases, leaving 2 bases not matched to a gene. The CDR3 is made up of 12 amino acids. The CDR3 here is CASSGGGYEQYF. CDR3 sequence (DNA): TGTGCCAGCAGTGGGGGGGGTTACGAGCAGTACTTC.

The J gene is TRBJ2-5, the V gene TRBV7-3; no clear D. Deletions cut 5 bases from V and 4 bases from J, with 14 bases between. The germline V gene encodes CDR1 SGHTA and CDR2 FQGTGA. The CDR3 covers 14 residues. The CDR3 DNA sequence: TGTGCCAGCAGCGCCAGTAGGCGCGGAGAGACCCAGTACTTC. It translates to CASSASRRGETQYF.